This T cell receptor beta chain was recovered during a study of OX40 agonist ivuxolimab in advanced cancers. In the study overall: Cancers in dose escalation were hepatocellular, melanoma, renal cell and head and neck. The group had a mean age of about 60 years, ranged from 23 to 79, and was 82.7% male. Three patients responded partially, comprising one with hepatocellular carcinoma and two with cutaneous melanoma.

Details on this clone: The antigen remains undetermined.

General study points: Low clonal expansion, among the lowest seen, marked partial responders at 0.1-3.0 mg/kg.

Clones were sequenced by immunoSEQ multiplex PCR, and TCRdb holds only the in-frame ones, with some missing. The table has about 88,000 clones, under 85% seen once. Germline-derived CDR1 and CDR2 are MNHEY and SMNVEV (reference sequence). The CDR3 totals 15 residues. Trimming pared 4 bases from V and 4 bases from J, leaving 14 bases between. Sequenced here: CD4+ or CD8+ T cells sorted from blood, sampled in a trial of the OX40 agonist ivuxolimab. The chain is built from TRBV27 and TRBJ2-1, with D tentatively TRBD2 (5 bases). The receptor was isolated from an adult with an advanced solid tumor such as melanoma, head and neck, liver or kidney cancer. DNA of the CDR3: TGTGCCAGCAGTTCCCTGAGGGATCCATACAATGAGCAGTTCTTC. It yields the protein CASSSLRDPYNEQFF.